The 31 T cell receptor beta chains below all came from one sample that was sequenced in a study of blood T cells in healthy people across ages. It was with a sample-barcoded 5' primer and a J-beta primer mix that a second PCR of roughly 7 to 12 cycles was run. TCRdb re-analysed the 5' RACE reads in MiXCR, keeping a single row per CDR3 protein. In the table there are roughly 790,000 distinct CDR3 sequences, about 42% of which are singletons. Sequencing was carried out using blood. Receptors originate from a woman aged 55-75 years in good health.

This clonotype has only a few counts. The chain employs TRBV28 and TRBJ2-5; TRBD1 matches at 10 bases. The V gene end was trimmed by 6 bases and the J gene end by 11 bases; junction bases not matched to a gene: 15. The CDR3 consists of 15 residues. In germline, CDR1 is MDHEN, CDR2 SYDVKM. CDR3: CASSTPGTGEYEQYF. The CDR3 DNA sequence: TGTGCCAGCAGCACCCCCGGGACAGGGGAATATGAGCAGTACTTC.

The count of this clonotype is one. The V call is TRBV10-3, the J call TRBJ1-5; D remains unclear. The CDR3 covers 13 residues. The V and J ends lost 5 bases and 4 bases respectively, with 9 bases between them. Germline V CDR1 and CDR2: ENHRY, SYGVKD. CDR3 region: CAISPDGNQPQHF. The CDR3 DNA follows: TGTGCCATCAGTCCGGACGGGAATCAGCCCCAGCATTTT.

There are a few counts of this clonotype. The chain links TRBV20-1 to TRBJ1-5; a possible D gene is TRBD1 (6 bases). Germline V gene lookup returns CDR1 DFQATT and CDR2 SNEGSKA (reference sequence). The CDR3 is 12 residues long. Deletions cut 6 bases from V and 4 bases from J, with 10 bases between. The CDR3 loop is CSAGGVNQPQHF. DNA of the CDR3: TGCAGTGCAGGGGGGGTTAATCAGCCCCAGCATTTT.

This sequence joins TRBV27 and TRBJ1-2; TRBD1 aligns across 7 bases. This CDR3 has 16 residues. With V trimmed by 2 bases and J by 6 bases, 12 bases remained unmatched. Germline-derived CDR1 and CDR2 are MNHEY and SMNVEV (reference sequence). CDR3 nucleotides: TGTGCCAGCAGTTTAAAAGCGAGTGGAGGGGGCAATGGCTACACCTTC. Its translation is CASSLKASGGGNGYTF.

V gene TRBV10-3 combines with J gene TRBJ1-2; TRBD1 aligns across 11 bases. V lost 6 bases and J lost 4; bases outside the gene matches: 4. The germline V gene encodes CDR1 ENHRY and CDR2 SYGVKD. The CDR3 sequence is 14 residues long. CDR3 protein: CAISAGTGGYGYTF. CDR3 DNA: TGTGCCATCAGCGCAGGGACAGGGGGCTATGGCTACACCTTC.

The chain joins TRBV11-3 to TRBJ1-1; 9 bases are a match to TRBD1. Germline CDR1 reads SGHNT; CDR2 reads YENEEA. This CDR3 comprises 12 residues. The V and J ends lost 5 bases and 9 bases, in that order; junction bases with no gene match: 4. DNA for the CDR3: TGTGCCAGCAGCCGACAGGGGGAACAAGCTTTCTTT. Protein product: CASSRQGEQAFF.

This clonotype has a handful of counts. The chain uses TRBV27 and TRBJ2-1; possible D gene TRBD1, 6 bases. This CDR3 region has 12 residues. CDR1 and CDR2 (germline): MNHEY, SMNVEV (reference sequence). The V and J ends lost 6 bases and 7 bases respectively, with 10 bases between them. CDR3 amino acids: CASRTGWNEQFF. As DNA, the CDR3 is TGTGCCAGCAGAACAGGGTGGAATGAGCAGTTCTTC.

This clonotype came up a few times. The chain combines TRBV6-5 with TRBJ2-7, with D maybe TRBD1 (5 bases). The CDR3 sequence is 17 residues long. Deletions cut 0 bases from V and 0 bases from J, with 15 bases between. Germline lookup yields CDR1 MNHEY and CDR2 SVGAGI. CDR3 protein: CASSYSIAGLGSYEQYF. Here the CDR3 DNA reads TGTGCCAGCAGTTACTCGATAGCAGGGTTGGGCTCCTACGAGCAGTACTTC.

J is TRBJ1-5 and V is TRBV12-3 or TRBV12-4; the D gene is possibly TRBD1 (6 bases). Trimming left V 3 bases short and J 2 bases short, with 17 bases between. This CDR3 has 17 amino acids. CDR3 amino acids: CASSLDWGHIGNQPQHF. The CDR3 DNA sequence: TGTGCCAGCAGTTTGGACTGGGGACATATCGGCAATCAGCCCCAGCATTTT.

The rearrangement joins TRBV12-3 or TRBV12-4 to TRBJ1-1; tentatively, D is TRBD1 (5 bases). This CDR3 is 13 amino acids long. V lost 6 bases, J lost 6 bases, and 14 bases lay in between. The CDR3 coding sequence is TGTGCCAGCAGCATCAGGGAGGGGCCTGAAGCTTTCTTT. Translation: CASSIREGPEAFF.

The rearrangement uses TRBV2 and TRBJ1-4; tentatively, D is TRBD1 (6 bases). Trimming left V 4 bases short and J 4 bases short, with 10 bases between. Germline V lookup: CDR1 SNHLY, CDR2 FYNNEI. This CDR3 is built from 14 residues. The CDR3 DNA is TGTGCCAGCAGTGCCGACAGGCTTAATGAAAAACTGTTTTTT. Residues: CASSADRLNEKLFF.

The J gene is TRBJ2-7, the V gene TRBV7-6, with 7 positions matching TRBD2. The CDR3 runs 16 residues. The V gene end was trimmed by 5 bases and the J gene end by 0 bases; junction bases not matched to a gene: 10. CDR1 and CDR2 (germline): SGHVS, FNYEAQ. For the CDR3, the DNA is TGTGCCAGCAGCCCAGCGGGGCGGATCGACTCCTACGAGCAGTACTTC. Its translation: CASSPAGRIDSYEQYF.

J is TRBJ2-5 and V is TRBV6-6; D is possibly TRBD1 or TRBD2 (6 bases each). V dropped 11 bases and J dropped 4 bases, with 20 bases sitting between them. Germline V gene lookup returns CDR1 MNHNY and CDR2 SVGAGI (reference sequence). This CDR3 is built from 14 residues. The CDR3 DNA is TGTGCCGCCCGGAGGGGGAGAGGGGTAGAGACCCAGTACTTC. It encodes CAARRGRGVETQYF.

This chain connects TRBV9 to TRBJ2-3; perhaps TRBD2 as D (6 bases). The germline gives CDR1 SGDLS, CDR2 YYNGEE. CDR3 length equals 16 residues. Between the trimmed V and J ends, which lost 1 base and 3 bases, there was a span of 15 bases. CDR3 sequence: CASSVRGRGITDTQYF. The CDR3 region has the DNA TGTGCCAGCAGCGTAAGGGGTCGCGGGATAACAGATACGCAGTATTTT.

This clonotype was counted between two and nine times. The rearrangement joins TRBV3-1 to TRBJ1-1; 10 bases agree with TRBD1. Germline CDR1 LGHDT, CDR2 YNNKEL (reference sequence). The CDR3 loop spans 14 amino acids. With V trimmed by 5 bases and J by 5 bases, 5 bases remained unmatched. CDR3 loop: CASSGTGEGTEAFF. CDR3 in DNA: TGTGCCAGCAGCGGGACAGGGGAGGGAACTGAAGCTTTCTTT.

V and J are TRBV6-6 and TRBJ2-5; tentatively, D is TRBD1 (5 bases). The germline CDR1 and CDR2 sequences are MNHNY and SVGAGI (reference sequence). The CDR3 covers 14 residues. V lost 4 bases to trimming and J lost 5 bases, with 14 bases between them. The CDR3 nucleotides read TGTGCCAGCAGTTCATTAGGGGTCGGGGAGACCCAGTACTTC. This translates into CASSSLGVGETQYF.

The V gene is TRBV28, the J gene TRBJ1-2; 9 bases align to TRBD1. This CDR3 spans 14 amino acids. Germline CDR1 is MDHEN and CDR2 is SYDVKM. V dropped 5 bases and J dropped 7; count of bases not matched to a gene: 8. This CDR3 reads CASSRGTGRVGYTF. In nucleotides, the CDR3 is TGTGCCAGCAGTCGGGGGACAGGGCGGGTTGGCTACACCTTC.

The chain recombines TRBV4-3 with TRBJ2-5; D is undetermined. CDR1 and CDR2 (germline): LGHNA, YSLEER. This CDR3 spans 15 amino acids. Trimming removed 2 bases from V and 5 bases from J, with 15 bases in between. Here the CDR3 reads CASSQFSGPEETQYF. DNA for the CDR3: TGCGCCAGCAGCCAATTCTCGGGTCCGGAGGAGACCCAGTACTTC.

This sequence joins TRBV4-1 and TRBJ1-2; D is uncertain. V shed 0 bases and J shed 8 bases, with 13 bases lying between them. Germline V gene lookup returns CDR1 MGHRA and CDR2 YSYEKL. The CDR3 covers 14 residues. CDR3 coding DNA: TGCGCCAGCAGCCAAGATGGGCCCGGGTGGGGCTACACCTTC. Translating it yields CASSQDGPGWGYTF.

The chain links TRBV5-1 to TRBJ2-4, with 8 bases fitting TRBD1. The ends lost 3 bases at V and 13 bases at J; junction bases unmatched: 15. Germline CDR1 and CDR2: SGHRS and YFSETQ. The CDR3 length is 15 residues. This CDR3 reads CASSSGQGSPYGQYF. CDR3 in DNA: TGCGCCAGCAGCTCTGGACAGGGAAGCCCCTACGGGCAGTACTTC.

The rearrangement links TRBV7-8 to TRBJ2-5; no definite D call. Looked up from germline, CDR1 is SGHVS and CDR2 is FQNEAQ. This CDR3 contains 15 residues. The ends were cut back, 1 base at V and 5 bases at J, with 14 bases in the middle. CDR3 in amino acids: CASSLVGIVGETQYF. The CDR3 DNA is TGTGCCAGCAGCTTAGTGGGTATTGTCGGGGAGACCCAGTACTTC.

With respect to this clonotype: A much larger clone differs by one base, so this may be a read error. The chain has TRBV24-1 and TRBJ2-7, with 12 bases lining up with TRBD1. Per the germline V gene, CDR1 is KGHDR and CDR2 is SFDVKD. Losses at the gene ends were 0 bases for V and 7 bases for J; bases not matched to a gene: 9. The CDR3 loop spans 17 amino acids. CDR3 DNA: TGTGCCACCAGTGATTTGGACCCGGGACAGGGGGCCAGTGAGCAGTACTTC. It specifies CATSDLDPGQGASEQYF.

This chain connects TRBV10-3 to TRBJ2-1; D might be TRBD2 (5 bases). CDR1 is ENHRY and CDR2 is SYGVKD in the germline V gene. With 0 bases removed from V and 6 bases from J, the gap between germline ends came to 6 bases. This CDR3 has 13 residues. As DNA, the CDR3 is TGTGCCATCAGTGAGTCGGAGGCCAATGAGCAGTTCTTC. Protein: CAISESEANEQFF.

The V and J genes are TRBV12-3 or TRBV12-4 and TRBJ2-7; a possible D gene is TRBD2 (6 bases). V shed 3 bases and J shed 0 bases, with 18 bases lying between them. The CDR3 length is 17 residues. CDR3 bases: TGTGCCAGCAGTTTTCAGACGTCTAGCGAGTTCTCCTACGAGCAGTACTTC. This sequence encodes CASSFQTSSEFSYEQYF.

This clonotype was found a few times. V gene TRBV3-1 combines with J gene TRBJ2-6; 9 bases are a match to TRBD1. From germline, CDR1 is LGHDT and CDR2 YNNKEL (reference sequence). The CDR3 is 19 residues long. The V gene end was trimmed by 3 bases and the J gene end by 4 bases; junction bases not matched to a gene: 13. CDR3 DNA sequence: TGTGCCAGCAGCCAGACTATCCGGGACAGGGTATACGGGGCCAACGTCCTGACTTTC. This encodes CASSQTIRDRVYGANVLTF.

A few counts support this clonotype. The J gene is TRBJ1-5, the V gene TRBV12-3 or TRBV12-4; D is ambiguous. CDR3 length: 15 amino acids. Trimming took 8 bases from V and 1 from J, leaving 15 bases between them. CDR3 DNA: TGTGCCAGCCGTTCTGGGAGTGGAAGCAATCAGCCCCAGCATTTT. The encoded protein is CASRSGSGSNQPQHF.

This clonotype was picked up many times. J is TRBJ2-7 and V is TRBV5-1; D call uncertain. This CDR3 is 13 amino acids long. Trimming removed 4 bases at V and 4 bases at J, with 12 bases between. Looked up from germline, CDR1 is SGHRS and CDR2 is YFSETQ. The CDR3 sequence: CASSVVGEYEQYF. In DNA, the CDR3 is TGCGCCAGCAGCGTGGTCGGCGAATACGAGCAGTACTTC. The complete variable domain, with remaining parts taken from reference TRBV5-1 and TRBJ2-7, reads KAGVTQTPRYLIKTRGQQVTLSCSPISGHRSVSWYQQTPGQGLQFLFEYFSETQRNKGNFPGRFSGRQFSNSRSEMNVSTLELGDSALYLCASSVVGEYEQYFGPGTRLTVT.

To note about this clonotype: Relative to the germline gene, one junction end is altered; a read error may explain this. This sequence joins TRBV18 and TRBJ2-3; 7 positions match TRBD2. CDR1 KGHSH and CDR2 LQKENI come from the germline V gene. The CDR3 totals 16 residues. The CDR3 nucleotides are TGTGCCAACTCACCAAGGGCTAGCGGAAGCACAGATACGCAGTATTTT. This sequence encodes CANSPRASGSTDTQYF. Full variable domain (remainder filled in from reference TRBV18 and TRBJ2-3): NAGVMQNPRHLVRRRGQEARLRCSPMKGHSHVYWYRQLPEEGLKFMVYLQKENIIDESGMPKERFSAEFPKEGPSILRIQQVVRGDSAAYFCANSPRASGSTDTQYFGPGTRLTVL.

This clonotype was seen only a few times. This chain joins TRBV12-3 or TRBV12-4 and TRBJ1-2, with 11 nucleotides matching TRBD1. The CDR3 runs 15 residues. After removal of 3 bases from V and 6 bases from J, the junction contained 6 bases not matched to a gene. The CDR3 DNA reads TGTGCCAGCAGTTTCTCGGGACAGGGGGTTCATGGCTACACCTTC. Its translation is CASSFSGQGVHGYTF.

Ten or more counts support this clonotype. This chain links TRBV4-2 with TRBJ2-4; D call uncertain. This CDR3 has 17 amino acids. Germline CDR1 LGHNA, CDR2 YNFKEQ. V dropped 0 bases and J dropped 0 bases, with 12 bases sitting between them. The CDR3 protein is CASSQDWADLAKNIQYF. Here the CDR3 DNA reads TGTGCCAGCAGCCAAGATTGGGCGGATTTAGCCAAAAACATTCAGTACTTC.

The rearrangement uses TRBV20-1 and TRBJ1-5; D might be TRBD1 (5 bases). There are 14 residues in the CDR3. The germline CDR1 and CDR2 sequences are DFQATT and SNEGSKA (reference sequence). Trimming removed 5 bases at V and 5 bases at J, with 16 bases between. For the CDR3, the DNA is TGCAGTGCTGGACAAACAGCGGGGGATCAGCCCCAGCATTTT. Translation gives CSAGQTAGDQPQHF.